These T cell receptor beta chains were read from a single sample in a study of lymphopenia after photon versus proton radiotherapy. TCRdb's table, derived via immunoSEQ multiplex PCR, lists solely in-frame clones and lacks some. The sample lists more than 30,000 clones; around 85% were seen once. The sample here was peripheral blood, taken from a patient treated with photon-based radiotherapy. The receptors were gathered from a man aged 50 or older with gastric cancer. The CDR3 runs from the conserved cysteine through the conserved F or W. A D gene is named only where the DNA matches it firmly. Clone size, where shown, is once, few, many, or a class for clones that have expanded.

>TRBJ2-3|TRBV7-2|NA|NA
CASSLVGQTQYF
TGTGCCAGCAGCTTAGTTGGGCAGACGCAGTATTTT
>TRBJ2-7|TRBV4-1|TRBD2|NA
CASSQTGLAGDEQYF
TGCGCCAGCAGCCAGACGGGACTAGCGGGGGACGAGCAGTACTTC
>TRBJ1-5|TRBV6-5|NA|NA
CASKSQTYSNQPQHF
TGTGCCAGCAAGAGTCAGACCTATAGCAATCAGCCCCAGCATTTT
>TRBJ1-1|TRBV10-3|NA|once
CAISEMNNEEAFF
TGTGCCATCAGTGAGATGAACAATGAAGAGGCTTTCTTT
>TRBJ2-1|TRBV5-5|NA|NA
CASSSWVAKDEQFF
TGTGCCAGCAGCTCCTGGGTAGCGAAGGATGAGCAGTTCTTC
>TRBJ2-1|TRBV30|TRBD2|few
CAWRGDSGRTLNEQFF
TGTGCCTGGCGGGGGGATAGCGGGAGAACCCTCAATGAGCAGTTCTTC
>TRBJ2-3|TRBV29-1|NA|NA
CSVEMGLLAPLIEADTQYF
TGCAGCGTTGAGATGGGACTCCTTGCCCCCCTTATTGAAGCAGATACGCAGTATTTT
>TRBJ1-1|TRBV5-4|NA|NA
CASSSINRDAEAFF
TGTGCCAGCAGCTCTATTAACAGGGACGCTGAAGCTTTCTTT
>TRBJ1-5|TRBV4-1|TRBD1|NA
CASSQGTGGNQPQHF
TGCGCCAGCAGCCAAGGGACAGGAGGCAATCAGCCCCAGCATTTT
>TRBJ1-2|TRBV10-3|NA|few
CAIFNYGYTF
TGTGCCATCTTTAACTATGGCTACACCTTC
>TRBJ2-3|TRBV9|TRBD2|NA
CASSVGGSDTQYF
TGTGCCAGCAGCGTCGGGGGGTCAGATACGCAGTATTTT
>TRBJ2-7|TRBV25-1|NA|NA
CASSVDSSSYEQYF
TGTGCCAGCAGTGTGGATAGCAGCTCCTACGAGCAGTACTTC
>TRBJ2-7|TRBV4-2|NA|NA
CASSQDPGSGDYEQYF
TGTGCCAGCAGCCAAGATCCGGGTAGCGGAGACTACGAGCAGTACTTC
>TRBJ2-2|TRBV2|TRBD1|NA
CASKDRANTGELFF
TGTGCCAGCAAGGACAGGGCAAACACCGGGGAGCTGTTTTTT
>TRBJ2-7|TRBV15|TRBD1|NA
CATSRQRTGYEQYF
TGTGCCACCAGCAGACAACGGACAGGGTACGAGCAGTACTTC
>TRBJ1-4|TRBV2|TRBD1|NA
CASRARGQGGEKLFF
TGTGCCAGCAGGGCCAGGGGACAGGGTGGGGAAAAACTGTTTTTT
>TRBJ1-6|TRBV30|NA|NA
CAWSQKKSPLHF
TGTGCCTGGAGTCAAAAGAAATCACCCCTCCACTTT
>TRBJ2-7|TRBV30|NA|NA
CALDTETYEQYF
TGTGCCTTGGACACGGAGACCTACGAGCAGTACTTC
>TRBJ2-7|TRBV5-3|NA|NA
CARSSLPSFGGSTYEQYF
TGTGCCAGAAGCTCCCTGCCTAGTTTCGGGGGATCCACCTACGAGCAGTACTTC
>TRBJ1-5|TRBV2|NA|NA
CASSERGSQPQHF
TGTGCCAGCAGTGAGAGGGGAAGTCAGCCCCAGCATTTT
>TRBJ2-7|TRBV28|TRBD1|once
CASRDRGSLEQYF
TGTGCCAGCCGGGACAGGGGTTCTCTCGAGCAGTACTTC
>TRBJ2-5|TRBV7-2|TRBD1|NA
CASSLEQGETQYF
TGTGCCAGCAGCTTAGAACAGGGGGAGACCCAGTACTTC
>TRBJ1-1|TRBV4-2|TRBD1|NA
CASSQGRTGPMNTEAFF
TGTGCCAGCAGCCAAGGAAGGACAGGGCCCATGAACACTGAAGCTTTCTTT
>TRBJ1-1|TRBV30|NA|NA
CAWTGSVTEAFF
TGTGCCTGGACAGGGAGTGTTACTGAAGCTTTCTTT
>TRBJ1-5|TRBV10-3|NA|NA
CAITTVGVADQPQHF
TGTGCCATCACCACCGTGGGGGTAGCGGATCAGCCCCAGCATTTT
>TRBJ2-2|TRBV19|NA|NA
CASTRTDTGELFF
TGTGCCAGTACCCGGACAGATACCGGGGAGCTGTTTTTT
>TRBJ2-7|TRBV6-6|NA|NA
CASLGTGTSEQYF
TGTGCGTCCTTAGGCACTGGTACGAGTGAGCAGTACTTC
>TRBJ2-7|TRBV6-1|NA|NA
CASSEGSGSYEQYF
TGTGCCAGCAGTGAAGGGTCAGGGTCCTACGAGCAGTACTTC
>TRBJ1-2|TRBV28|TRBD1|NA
CASSPRTGDGYTF
TGTGCCAGCAGTCCCAGGACAGGGGATGGCTACACCTTC
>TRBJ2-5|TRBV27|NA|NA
CASSARTDAQETQYF
TGTGCCAGCAGCGCACGGACAGACGCCCAAGAGACCCAGTACTTC
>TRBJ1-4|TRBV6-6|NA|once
CASRGRGDEKLFF
TGTGCCAGCAGGGGCAGGGGAGACGAAAAACTGTTTTTT
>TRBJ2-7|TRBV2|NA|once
CASSTEWGNQGYEQYF
TGTGCCAGCAGCACCGAATGGGGGAATCAGGGCTACGAGCAGTACTTC
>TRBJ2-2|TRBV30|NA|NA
CAWSVGRGWVGELFF
TGTGCCTGGAGTGTGGGAAGGGGCTGGGTCGGGGAGCTGTTTTTT
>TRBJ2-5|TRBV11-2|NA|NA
CASSLAAGMETQYF
TGTGCCAGCAGCTTAGCCGCGGGAATGGAGACCCAGTACTTC
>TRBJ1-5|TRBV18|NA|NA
CASSLSPATDNQPQHF
TGTGCCAGCTCACTGAGCCCTGCCACGGACAATCAGCCCCAGCATTTT
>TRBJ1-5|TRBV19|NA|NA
CASSGEYSNQPQHF
TGTGCCAGTAGTGGTGAATATAGCAATCAGCCCCAGCATTTT
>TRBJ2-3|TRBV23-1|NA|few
CASSQSIGSTDTQYF
TGCGCCAGCAGTCAATCGATTGGGAGCACAGATACGCAGTATTTT
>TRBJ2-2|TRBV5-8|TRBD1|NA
CASSLNKAGTGNTGELFF
TGTGCCAGCAGCTTAAATAAAGCCGGGACAGGGAACACCGGGGAGCTGTTTTTT
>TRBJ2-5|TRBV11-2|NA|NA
CASSSRLIQETQYF
TGTGCCAGCAGCTCGCGACTGATACAAGAGACCCAGTACTTC
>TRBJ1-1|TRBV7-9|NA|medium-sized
CASSLVNENTEAFF
TGTGCCAGCAGCTTAGTCAACGAGAACACTGAAGCTTTCTTT
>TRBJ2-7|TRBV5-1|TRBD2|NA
CASSGPSGSLREQYF
TGCGCCAGCAGCGGCCCTAGCGGGAGTTTGCGCGAGCAGTACTTC
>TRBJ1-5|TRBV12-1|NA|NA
CASSFVFRYSRYCNQPQHF
TGTGCCAGCAGCTTTGTATTTCGGTACAGCCGCTATTGCAATCAGCCCCAGCATTTT
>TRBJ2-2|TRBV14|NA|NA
CASSQHNTGELFF
TGTGCCAGCAGCCAACACAACACCGGGGAGCTGTTTTTT
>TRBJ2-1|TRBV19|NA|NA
CASSMARGVRTNEQFF
TGTGCCAGTAGTATGGCCAGGGGAGTAAGGACCAATGAGCAGTTCTTC
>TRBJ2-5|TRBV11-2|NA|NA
CASSTRLVQETQYF
TGTGCCAGCAGCACCAGACTAGTCCAAGAGACCCAGTACTTC
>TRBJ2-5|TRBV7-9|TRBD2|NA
CASSLGEIAGGQETQYF
TGTGCCAGCAGCTTAGGGGAGATAGCGGGAGGGCAAGAGACCCAGTACTTC
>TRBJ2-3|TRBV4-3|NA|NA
CASSQAISTDTQYF
TGCGCCAGCAGCCAAGCCATTAGCACAGATACGCAGTATTTT
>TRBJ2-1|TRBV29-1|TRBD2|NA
CSGHRGTSVVNEQFF
TGCAGCGGTCACCGCGGGACTAGCGTGGTCAATGAGCAGTTCTTC
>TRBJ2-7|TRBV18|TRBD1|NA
CASSPGTGYVYEQYF
TGTGCCAGCTCACCTGGGACAGGATATGTCTACGAGCAGTACTTC
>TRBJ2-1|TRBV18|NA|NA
CASSPPTASYNEQFF
TGTGCCAGCTCACCACCAACAGCTTCCTACAATGAGCAGTTCTTC
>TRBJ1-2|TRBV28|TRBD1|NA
CASRGGTGVFYGYTF
TGTGCCAGCAGGGGCGGGACAGGGGTCTTCTATGGCTACACCTTC
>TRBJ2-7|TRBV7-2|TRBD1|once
CASSLFGTGVTYEQYF
TGTGCCAGCAGCTTATTTGGGACAGGAGTGACCTACGAGCAGTACTTC
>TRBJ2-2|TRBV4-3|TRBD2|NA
CASSQDRRTSGYTGELFF
TGCGCCAGCAGCCAAGATCGGAGGACTAGCGGTTACACCGGGGAGCTGTTTTTT
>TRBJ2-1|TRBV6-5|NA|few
CASKRSAMAAGEQFF
TGTGCCAGCAAGAGGTCGGCCATGGCGGCGGGAGAGCAGTTCTTC